This T cell receptor beta chain was observed in a study of glioma-infiltrating T cells after dendritic cell vaccination. Germline lookup yields CDR1 SNHLY and CDR2 FYNNEI. The V and J ends lost 4 bases and 8 bases, in that order; junction bases with no gene match: 4. CDR3 length equals 14 residues. Primers: 60 V beta forward and 13 J beta reverse. Profiled with immunoSEQ multiplex PCR; TCRdb holds only in-frame clones, not every one. Among about 82,000 clones, roughly 89% were seen once, and the ten largest hold 3% to 4%. Before vaccination, two weeks after the third vaccination, and at progression, PBMC were collected.

The chain recombines TRBV2 with TRBJ2-1, with 11 bases matching TRBD2. This clonotype originated in a human donor with glioblastoma. Here the sequenced sample was blood, taken before dendritic cell vaccination. CDR3 sequence reads: CASSATSGMDEQFF. The CDR3 DNA follows: TGTGCCAGCAGTGCGACTAGCGGGATGGATGAGCAGTTCTTC.